Presented here are 6 T cell receptor beta chains from one specimen sequenced in a study of radiation and T cells in renal cell carcinoma. Time point: baseline pretreatment blood. Treatment indicated: 15 Gy SBRT to primary tumor, nephrectomy 4 weeks later. Only in-frame clones appear in the TCRdb table, and some are missing; sequencing was by immunoSEQ multiplex PCR. The table lists about 150,000 clones, about 88% of them singletons. Sample: blood, taken from a patient whose treatment included radiotherapy and nephrectomy. The receptors were gathered from a woman in her 70s with renal cell carcinoma.

V usage is TRBV30 and J usage is TRBJ1-5; D perhaps matches TRBD1 (5 bases). The V and J ends lost 2 bases and 4 bases respectively, with 15 bases between them. This CDR3 contains 15 residues. Germline V gene data show CDR1 as GTSNPN and CDR2 as SVGIG (reference sequence). The CDR3: CAWSRDSEANQPQHF. The CDR3 DNA is TGTGCCTGGAGTAGAGACAGTGAGGCGAATCAGCCCCAGCATTTT.

The V and J genes are TRBV19 and TRBJ2-5; TRBD2 aligns across 7 bases. The CDR3 runs 14 residues. Trimming at V came to 7 bases and at J to 7 bases, leaving 12 bases not matched to a gene. Germline V gives CDR1 LNHDA, CDR2 SQIVND (reference sequence). The CDR3 is CASKRTGGSVTQYF. CDR3 sequence (DNA): TGTGCCAGTAAACGGACGGGGGGTTCGGTGACCCAGTACTTC.

The rearrangement uses TRBV5-8 and TRBJ2-1; tentatively, D is TRBD2 (6 bases). Germline V CDR1 and CDR2: SGHTS, YDEGEE. Trimming took off 4 bases at V and 0 bases at J, with 8 bases between the two ends. This CDR3 contains 14 residues. The CDR3 region is CASSLTSSYNEQFF. The CDR3 DNA reads TGTGCCAGCAGCCTGACTAGCTCCTACAATGAGCAGTTCTTC.

The V gene is TRBV7-6, the J gene TRBJ2-2, with 9 nucleotides matching TRBD2. The CDR3 has 14 residues. Trimming at V came to 11 bases and at J to 5 bases, leaving 9 bases not matched to a gene. Germline V gene lookup returns CDR1 SGHVS and CDR2 FNYEAQ. As DNA, the CDR3 is TGTGCCCTGGGGGGTCTAGCGGGAACCGGGGAGCTGTTTTTT. Translated: CALGGLAGTGELFF.

This clone was seen only a few times. This chain joins TRBV4-2 and TRBJ1-5; D ambiguous. Germline V gene data show CDR1 as LGHNA and CDR2 as YNFKEQ. CDR3 length: 15 amino acids. Trimming took off 1 base at V and 1 base at J, with 8 bases between the two ends. CDR3 sequence reads: CASSQGFDSNQPQHF. The DNA of the CDR3 is TGTGCCAGCAGCCAAGGTTTTGACAGCAATCAGCCCCAGCATTTT.

The J gene is TRBJ1-2, the V gene TRBV6-5; 10 bases are a match to TRBD1. Germline trimming cut 4 bases from V and 2 bases from J; bases unmatched to any gene: 4. CDR3 length: 15 residues. From germline, CDR1 is MNHEY and CDR2 SVGAGI. The CDR3 sequence: CASSSRTGGNYGYTF. In DNA, the CDR3 is TGTGCCAGCAGTTCCCGGACAGGGGGGAACTATGGCTACACCTTC.